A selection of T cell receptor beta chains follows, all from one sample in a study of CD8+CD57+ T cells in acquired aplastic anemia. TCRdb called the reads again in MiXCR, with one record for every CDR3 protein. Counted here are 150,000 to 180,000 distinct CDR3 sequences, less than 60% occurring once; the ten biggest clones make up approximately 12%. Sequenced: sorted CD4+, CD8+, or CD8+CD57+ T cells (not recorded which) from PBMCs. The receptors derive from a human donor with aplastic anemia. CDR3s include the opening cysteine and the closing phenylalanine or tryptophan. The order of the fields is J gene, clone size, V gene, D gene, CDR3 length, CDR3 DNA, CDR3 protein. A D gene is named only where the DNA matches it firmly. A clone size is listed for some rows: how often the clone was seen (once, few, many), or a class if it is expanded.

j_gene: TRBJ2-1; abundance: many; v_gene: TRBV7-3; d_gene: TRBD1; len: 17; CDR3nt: TGTGCCAGCAGCTTAAGGACCGGGACAGCTTTCTGGAATGAGCAGTTCTTC; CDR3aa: CASSLRTGTAFWNEQFF
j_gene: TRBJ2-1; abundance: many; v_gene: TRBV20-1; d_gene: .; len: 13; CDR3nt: TGCAGTGCTAGAGCAAAGTTGGACGATGAGCAGTTCTTC; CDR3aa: CSARAKLDDEQFF
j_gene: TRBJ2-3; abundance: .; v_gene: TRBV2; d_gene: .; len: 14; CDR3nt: TGTGCCAGCAGTTTTGGGGCTAGCACAGATACGCAGTATTTT; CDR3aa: CASSFGASTDTQYF
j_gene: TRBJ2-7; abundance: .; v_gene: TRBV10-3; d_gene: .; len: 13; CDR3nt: TGTGCCATCCGCGCCGGACAGCCCTACGAGCAGTACTTC; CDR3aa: CAIRAGQPYEQYF
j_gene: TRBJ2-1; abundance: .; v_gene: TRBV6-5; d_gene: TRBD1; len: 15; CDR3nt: TGTGCCAGCAGTTCCGGGGACAGGAATTACAATGAGCAGTTCTTC; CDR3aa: CASSSGDRNYNEQFF
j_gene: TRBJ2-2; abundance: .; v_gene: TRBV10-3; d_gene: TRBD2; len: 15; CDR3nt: TGTGCCATCAGTGGGACTAGCGGGGACACCGGGGAGCTGTTTTTT; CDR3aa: CAISGTSGDTGELFF
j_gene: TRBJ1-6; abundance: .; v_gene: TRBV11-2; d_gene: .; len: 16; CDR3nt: TGTGCCAGCAGACCTACCGGGACGAGCGTTAATTCACCCCTCCACTTT; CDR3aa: CASRPTGTSVNSPLHF
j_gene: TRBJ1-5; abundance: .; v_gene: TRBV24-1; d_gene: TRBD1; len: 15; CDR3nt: TGTGCCACCAGTGATTCGGGACAGGGCAATCAGCCCCAGCATTTT; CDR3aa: CATSDSGQGNQPQHF
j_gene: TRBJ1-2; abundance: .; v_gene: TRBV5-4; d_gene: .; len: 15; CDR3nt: TGTGCCAGCACCCCGGTAAGGGGGATGGACTATGGCTACACCTTC; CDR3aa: CASTPVRGMDYGYTF
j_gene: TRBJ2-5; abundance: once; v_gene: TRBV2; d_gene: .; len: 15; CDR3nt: TGTGCCAGCAGTGCGGTCCCCGGGCCCCAAGAGACCCAGTACTTC; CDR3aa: CASSAVPGPQETQYF
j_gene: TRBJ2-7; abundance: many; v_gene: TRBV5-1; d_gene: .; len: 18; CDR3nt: TGCGCCAGCAGCTTGGCCCTGGTCGGGCCCCTAGACTCCTACGAGCAGTACTTC; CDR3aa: CASSLALVGPLDSYEQYF
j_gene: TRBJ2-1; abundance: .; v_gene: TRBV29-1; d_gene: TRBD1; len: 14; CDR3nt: TGCAGCGTGGAGCGGGACAGGGGAATAAATGAGCAGTTCTTC; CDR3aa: CSVERDRGINEQFF
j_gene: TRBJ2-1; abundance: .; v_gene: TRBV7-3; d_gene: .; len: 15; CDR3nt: TGTGCCAGCAGCTTCAGACAGGGACTTCTCAATGAGCAGTTCTTC; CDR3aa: CASSFRQGLLNEQFF
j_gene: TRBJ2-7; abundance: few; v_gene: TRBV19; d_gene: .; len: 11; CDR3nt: TGTGCCAGTAGTAGGGGGGACGAGCAGTACTTC; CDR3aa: CASSRGDEQYF
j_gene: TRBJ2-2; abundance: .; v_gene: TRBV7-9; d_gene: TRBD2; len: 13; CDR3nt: TGTGCCAGCAGACGGGGGGGCACCGGGGAGCTGTTTTTT; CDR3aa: CASRRGGTGELFF
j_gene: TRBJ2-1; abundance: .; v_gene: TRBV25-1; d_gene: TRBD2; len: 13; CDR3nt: TGTGCCAGCAGCCACATACTAGCGGGGGAGCAGTTCTTC; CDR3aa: CASSHILAGEQFF
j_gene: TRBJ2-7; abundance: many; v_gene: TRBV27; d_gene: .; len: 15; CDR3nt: TGTGCCAGCAGTTTATCAGGCGGGGTACTTTACGAGCAGTACTTC; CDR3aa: CASSLSGGVLYEQYF
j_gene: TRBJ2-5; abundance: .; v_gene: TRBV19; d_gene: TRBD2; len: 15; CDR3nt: TGTGCCAGTAGCCTGGGACTAGCGGATGGAGAGACCCAGTACTTC; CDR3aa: CASSLGLADGETQYF
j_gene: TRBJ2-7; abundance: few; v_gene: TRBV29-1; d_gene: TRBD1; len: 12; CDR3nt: TGCAGCGTTGTAGGGACAGTAGGCGAGCAGTACTTC; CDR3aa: CSVVGTVGEQYF
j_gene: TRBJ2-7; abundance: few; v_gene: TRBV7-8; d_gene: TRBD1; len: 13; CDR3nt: TGTGCCAGCAGCTTAACCGACAGGGCCGAGCAGTACTTC; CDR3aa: CASSLTDRAEQYF
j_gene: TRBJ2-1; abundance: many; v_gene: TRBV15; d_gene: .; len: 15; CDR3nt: TGTGCCACCAGCAGAGATCAGGCAGGTGCGAATGAGCAGTTCTTC; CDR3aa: CATSRDQAGANEQFF
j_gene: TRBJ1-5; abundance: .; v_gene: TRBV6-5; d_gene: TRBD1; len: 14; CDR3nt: TGTGCCAGCAGTTCACAGGGGGGAGGTCAGCCCCAGCATTTT; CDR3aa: CASSSQGGGQPQHF
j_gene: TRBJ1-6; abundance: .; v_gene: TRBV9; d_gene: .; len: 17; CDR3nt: TGTGCCAGCAGCGTAGCCAAGGGGCAGGGAGGGGATTCACCCCTCCACTTT; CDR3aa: CASSVAKGQGGDSPLHF
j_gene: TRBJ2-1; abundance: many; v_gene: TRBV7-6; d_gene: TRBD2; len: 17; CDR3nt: TGTGCCAGCAGCTTAGGACTAGCGGGTCCCTACCGAAATGAGCAGTTCTTC; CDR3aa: CASSLGLAGPYRNEQFF
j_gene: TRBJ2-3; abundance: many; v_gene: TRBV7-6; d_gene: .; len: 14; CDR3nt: TGTGCCAGCAGCTTAGCCCTCCCAACAGATACGCAGTATTTT; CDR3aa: CASSLALPTDTQYF
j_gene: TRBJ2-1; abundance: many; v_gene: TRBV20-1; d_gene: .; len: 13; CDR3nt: TGCAGTGCTACCTCAGACAGCCACTATGAGCAGTTCTTC; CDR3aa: CSATSDSHYEQFF